Listed below are T cell receptor beta chains from one sample, sequenced in a study of shared clonotypes between healthy human individuals. This table comes from immunoSEQ multiplex PCR, and its TCRdb copy is limited to in-frame clones, with some not included. Of a few hundred thousand clones listed, around 97% were seen once; the top ten hold around 0.057%. Sample: naive CD4+ T cells sorted from blood. These receptors came from a woman aged 25 to 39 in good health. Each CDR3 is given with its conserved first and last residue. Each record gives: V gene, D gene, J gene, clone size, CDR3 protein, CDR3 DNA. D genes are given only for firm matches. Some rows have no size entry. The others give once, few or many, or a class for an expanded clone.

TRBV7-9	.	TRBJ2-7	.	CASSPPPGLDYEQYF	TGTGCCAGCAGCCCCCCCCCGGGGCTCGACTACGAGCAGTACTTC
TRBV5-1	TRBD2	TRBJ2-1	.	CASSKLAGGKYSEQFF	TGCGCCAGCAGCAAACTAGCGGGAGGGAAGTACAGTGAGCAGTTCTTC
TRBV25-1	TRBD1	TRBJ2-7	.	CASSVGTGEGYEQYF	TGTGCCAGCAGTGTGGGGACAGGGGAGGGTTACGAGCAGTACTTC
TRBV6-1	TRBD2	TRBJ2-3	once	CATVAGGPQDTQYF	TGTGCCACCGTAGCGGGAGGGCCACAAGATACGCAGTATTTT
TRBV5-1	.	TRBJ2-1	.	CASSSDSYNEQFF	TGCGCCAGCAGCTCGGACTCTTACAATGAGCAGTTCTTC
TRBV18	.	TRBJ1-1	.	CASSPRGGIYTEAFF	TGTGCCAGCTCACCGAGGGGGGGCATCTACACTGAAGCTTTCTTT
TRBV6-6	TRBD1	TRBJ2-7	.	CASSLPGTGGHEQYF	TGTGCCAGCAGCCTTCCCGGGACAGGGGGTCACGAGCAGTACTTC
TRBV6-4	.	TRBJ2-2	.	CASSGDRGGTGELFF	TGTGCCAGCAGTGGCGATAGGGGCGGGACCGGGGAGCTGTTTTTT
TRBV29-1	.	TRBJ2-7	.	CSVALGPPYEQYF	TGCAGCGTTGCCTTAGGCCCCCCATACGAGCAGTACTTC
TRBV7-8	.	TRBJ2-7	.	CASSFLGTRNFYEQYF	TGTGCCAGCAGCTTCCTCGGGACACGGAATTTCTACGAGCAGTACTTC
TRBV6-1	TRBD1	TRBJ1-5	.	CASRRTGDQPQHF	TGTGCCAGCAGGAGGACAGGGGACCAGCCCCAGCATTTT
TRBV28	TRBD1	TRBJ1-2	.	CASRSLDRGRDGYTF	TGTGCCAGCAGGTCCCTAGACAGGGGGCGTGATGGCTACACCTTC
TRBV5-1	.	TRBJ2-1	.	CASSLDIGYNEQFF	TGCGCCAGCAGCTTGGATATCGGGTACAATGAGCAGTTCTTC
TRBV6-6	TRBD1	TRBJ2-7	.	CASSYGRTGDEQYF	TGTGCCAGCAGTTACGGACGGACAGGGGACGAGCAGTACTTC
TRBV10-3	.	TRBJ2-7	once	CAISELGANWRYEQYF	TGTGCCATCAGTGAGCTGGGGGCAAACTGGCGCTACGAGCAGTACTTC
TRBV6-5	.	TRBJ2-3	.	CASSSSTDTQYF	TGTGCCAGCAGTTCCAGCACAGATACGCAGTATTTT
TRBV28	.	TRBJ1-1	.	CASSLYGRRDTEAFF	TGTGCCAGCAGTTTATATGGCAGACGGGACACTGAAGCTTTCTTT
TRBV10-3	.	TRBJ1-1	.	CATARGFATEAFF	TGTGCCACCGCTCGGGGATTTGCCACTGAAGCTTTCTTT
TRBV28	.	TRBJ1-4	.	CASSTGSREKLFF	TGTGCCAGCAGTACAGGGTCTCGGGAAAAACTGTTTTTT
TRBV28	TRBD2	TRBJ2-1	.	CASSPLAGGRDEQFF	TGTGCCAGCAGTCCCCTAGCGGGGGGGCGGGATGAGCAGTTCTTC
TRBV9	TRBD1	TRBJ2-6	.	CASSAGQTSGANVLTF	TGTGCCAGCAGCGCGGGACAGACCTCTGGGGCCAACGTCCTGACTTTC
TRBV2	.	TRBJ2-7	.	CASSQNRDIGLNEQYF	TGTGCCAGCAGCCAAAACCGGGACATAGGACTAAACGAGCAGTACTTC
TRBV6-1	TRBD1	TRBJ1-1	.	CASSARDRGTYLRSEAFF	TGTGCCAGCAGTGCGAGGGACAGGGGCACCTATCTACGTTCTGAAGCTTTCTTT
TRBV28	TRBD2	TRBJ2-3	once	CASTGLSTDTQYF	TGTGCCAGCACGGGACTAAGCACAGATACGCAGTATTTT
TRBV9	TRBD2	TRBJ2-3	once	CASSAREGVDTQYF	TGTGCCAGCAGCGCGCGGGAGGGGGTAGATACGCAGTATTTT
TRBV27	TRBD1	TRBJ2-1	.	CASSFRTGEGNEQFF	TGTGCCAGCAGTTTCAGGACAGGGGAGGGGAATGAGCAGTTCTTC
TRBV6-6	.	TRBJ2-2	.	CASSRTATGGELFF	TGTGCCAGCAGTCGTACTGCCACCGGCGGGGAGCTGTTTTTT
TRBV29-1	.	TRBJ2-2	.	CSVRQSGTNTGELFF	TGCAGCGTCCGACAGTCCGGGACGAACACCGGGGAGCTGTTTTTT
TRBV5-1	.	TRBJ2-5	.	CASSQREEQTQYF	TGCGCCAGCAGTCAGAGGGAAGAGCAGACCCAGTACTTC
TRBV4-1	TRBD2	TRBJ2-7	.	CASSLPTSGAYEQYF	TGCGCCAGCAGCCTACCGACTAGCGGGGCCTACGAGCAGTACTTC
TRBV27	.	TRBJ2-3	once	CASSHPTGTDTQYF	TGTGCCAGCAGCCATCCGACAGGCACAGATACGCAGTATTTT
TRBV28	.	TRBJ1-5	.	CASSRTPTGLNQPQHF	TGTGCCAGCAGCCGTACCCCCACGGGGCTCAATCAGCCCCAGCATTTT
TRBV7-3	TRBD2	TRBJ2-7	.	CASSFGRAAEQYF	TGTGCCAGCAGCTTCGGGAGGGCTGCCGAGCAGTACTTC
TRBV6-5	TRBD1	TRBJ1-2	.	CASRKRDRGNYGYTF	TGTGCCAGCAGGAAACGGGACAGGGGAAACTATGGCTACACCTTC
TRBV29-1	.	TRBJ2-5	.	CSVTRLETQYF	TGCAGCGTTACTAGGTTAGAGACCCAGTACTTC
TRBV9	.	TRBJ2-1	.	CASSVAEGYYNEQFF	TGTGCCAGCAGCGTAGCTGAGGGGTACTACAATGAGCAGTTCTTC
TRBV6-5	.	TRBJ1-1	.	CASSYGGNTEAFF	TGTGCCAGCAGTTACGGGGGTAACACTGAAGCTTTCTTT
TRBV30	.	TRBJ2-3	.	CAWSLPGRAGDTQYF	TGTGCCTGGAGCCTACCGGGACGGGCCGGGGATACGCAGTATTTT
TRBV19	.	TRBJ1-5	.	CASKGGPFTYSNQPQHF	TGTGCCAGTAAGGGGGGACCCTTTACTTATAGCAATCAGCCCCAGCATTTT
TRBV4-2	.	TRBJ2-1	.	CASSQDPLTLPLGLGENEQFF	TGTGCCAGCAGCCAAGACCCCTTGACACTTCCACTGGGTCTCGGGGAGAATGAGCAGTTCTTC
TRBV6-5	.	TRBJ2-1	.	CASRPRVGGDNEQFF	TGTGCCAGCAGACCGAGGGTTGGTGGGGACAATGAGCAGTTCTTC
TRBV28	TRBD2	TRBJ2-7	.	CASNAGTSGRYEQYF	TGTGCCAGCAACGCCGGGACTAGCGGGAGATACGAGCAGTACTTC
TRBV28	.	TRBJ2-7	.	CASSPPSGRYEQYF	TGTGCCAGCAGTCCCCCCTCGGGACGGTACGAGCAGTACTTC
TRBV7-9	TRBD2	TRBJ2-7	once	CASIQAGGPYEQYF	TGTGCCAGCATCCAAGCGGGAGGTCCCTACGAGCAGTACTTC
TRBV7-9	.	TRBJ1-3	.	CASSLGRAASGNTIYF	TGTGCCAGCAGCTTAGGCCGGGCAGCCTCTGGAAACACCATATATTTT
TRBV9	TRBD2	TRBJ2-7	.	CASSVLPGGTHEQYF	TGTGCCAGCAGCGTCCTTCCGGGAGGGACGCACGAGCAGTACTTC
TRBV5-1	TRBD1	TRBJ1-4	.	CASSPGGTGRNEKLFF	TGCGCCAGCAGCCCCGGAGGGACAGGGAGGAATGAAAAACTGTTTTTT
TRBV28	.	TRBJ2-7	.	CASSRAGAPYSYEQYF	TGTGCCAGCAGTCGCGCAGGAGCCCCTTACTCCTACGAGCAGTACTTC
TRBV7-9	.	TRBJ1-2	.	CASNLGGEGYGYTF	TGTGCCAGCAACTTAGGTGGCGAAGGCTATGGCTACACCTTC
TRBV6-5	.	TRBJ2-3	.	CASSYAPAPPGTQYF	TGTGCCAGCAGTTACGCCCCTGCGCCGCCGGGTACGCAGTATTTT
TRBV5-5	TRBD2	TRBJ2-7	.	CASSWGLAGPYEQYF	TGTGCCAGCAGCTGGGGACTAGCGGGACCCTACGAGCAGTACTTC
TRBV14	TRBD2	TRBJ2-3	.	CASSKRRMTSVTDTQYF	TGTGCCAGCAGCAAAAGACGTATGACTAGCGTCACAGATACGCAGTATTTT
TRBV2	TRBD2	TRBJ2-2	once	CASRVVLAGTGELFF	TGTGCCAGCAGAGTGGTACTAGCGGGCACCGGGGAGCTGTTTTTT
TRBV6-5	TRBD1	TRBJ2-1	.	CASSGDRGSYNEQFF	TGTGCCAGCAGTGGAGACAGGGGCTCCTACAATGAGCAGTTCTTC
TRBV6-1	TRBD2	TRBJ2-3	.	CASSERTSGKDTQYF	TGTGCCAGCAGTGAACGGACTAGCGGGAAAGATACGCAGTATTTT
TRBV5-1	.	TRBJ1-1	.	CASSSFGRDTEAFF	TGCGCCAGCAGCTCCTTTGGACGGGACACTGAAGCTTTCTTT
TRBV7-8	TRBD1	TRBJ1-3	.	CASSFGTGPYSGNTIYF	TGTGCCAGCAGCTTCGGGACAGGACCCTACTCTGGAAACACCATATATTTT
TRBV5-1	TRBD2	TRBJ2-5	.	CASSSGLAEETQYF	TGCGCCAGCAGCTCCGGACTAGCGGAAGAGACCCAGTACTTC
TRBV13	.	TRBJ1-2	.	CASRRFGGDYGYTF	TGTGCCAGCAGGCGGTTTGGGGGGGACTATGGCTACACCTTC